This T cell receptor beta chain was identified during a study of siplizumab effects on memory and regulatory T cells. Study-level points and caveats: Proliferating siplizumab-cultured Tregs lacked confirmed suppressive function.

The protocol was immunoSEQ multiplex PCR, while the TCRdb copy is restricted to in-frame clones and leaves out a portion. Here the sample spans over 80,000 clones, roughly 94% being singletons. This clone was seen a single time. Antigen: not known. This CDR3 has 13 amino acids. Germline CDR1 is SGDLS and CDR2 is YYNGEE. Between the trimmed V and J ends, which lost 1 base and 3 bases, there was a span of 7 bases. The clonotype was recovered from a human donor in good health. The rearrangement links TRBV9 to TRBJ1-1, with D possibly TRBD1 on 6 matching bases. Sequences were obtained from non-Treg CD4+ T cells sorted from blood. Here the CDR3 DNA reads TGTGCCAGCAGCGTAAACAGGGACACTGAAGCTTTCTTT. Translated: CASSVNRDTEAFF.